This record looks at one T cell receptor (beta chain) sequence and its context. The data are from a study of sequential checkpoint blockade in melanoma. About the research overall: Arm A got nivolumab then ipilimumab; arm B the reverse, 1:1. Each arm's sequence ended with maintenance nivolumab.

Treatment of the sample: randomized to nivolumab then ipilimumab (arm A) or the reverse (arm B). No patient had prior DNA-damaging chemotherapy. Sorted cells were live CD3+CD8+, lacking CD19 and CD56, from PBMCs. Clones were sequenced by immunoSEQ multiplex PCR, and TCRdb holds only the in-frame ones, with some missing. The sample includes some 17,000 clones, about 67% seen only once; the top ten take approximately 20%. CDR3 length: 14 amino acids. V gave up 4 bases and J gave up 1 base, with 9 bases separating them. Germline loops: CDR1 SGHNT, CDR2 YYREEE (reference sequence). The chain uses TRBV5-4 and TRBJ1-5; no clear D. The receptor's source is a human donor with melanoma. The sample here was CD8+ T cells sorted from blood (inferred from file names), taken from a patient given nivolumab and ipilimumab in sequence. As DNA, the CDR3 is TGTGCCAGCAGCCAAGGAGGAAGCAATCAGCCCCAGCATTTT. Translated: CASSQGGSNQPQHF.